These T cell receptor beta chains were read from a single sample in a study of glioma-infiltrating T cells. Each CDR3 protein is one row after TCRdb ran MiXCR on the multiplex PCR reads. The top ten hold about a fifth of the sample, which has about 140,000 distinct CDR3 sequences, about 39% seen once. The sequencing sample was made of glioma tissue, nonneoplastic brain tissue, or PBMCs (not recorded which). The receptors come from a human donor with low-grade glioma or glioblastoma, undergoing nonglioma brain surgery, or in good health (not recorded which). Each CDR3 is given without its conserved first and last residue. The order of the fields is J gene, V gene, CDR3 protein.

J gene: TRBJ1-2
V gene: TRBV2
CDR3 protein: ASSESYGYT

J gene: TRBJ1-2
V gene: TRBV4-3
CDR3 protein: ASSQGSVGIYGYT

J gene: TRBJ2-1
V gene: TRBV6-1
CDR3 protein: ASTRVGGTAAHEQF

J gene: TRBJ2-1
V gene: TRBV6-6
CDR3 protein: ASSLQREGSYNEQF

J gene: TRBJ1-3
V gene: TRBV28
CDR3 protein: ASSFRGRNTIY

J gene: TRBJ2-3
V gene: TRBV7-2
CDR3 protein: ASSFLAGGPDTQY

J gene: TRBJ2-2
V gene: TRBV6-1
CDR3 protein: ASSIDRNTGELF

J gene: TRBJ2-1
V gene: TRBV19
CDR3 protein: ASTGRRYEQF

J gene: TRBJ1-6
V gene: TRBV10-3
CDR3 protein: ATSLAMANSPLH

J gene: TRBJ1-1
V gene: TRBV28
CDR3 protein: ASSEKGENAEAF

J gene: TRBJ1-2
V gene: TRBV28
CDR3 protein: ASHNRRANYGYT

J gene: TRBJ2-2
V gene: TRBV6-1
CDR3 protein: ASSEFAGVNTGELF

J gene: TRBJ2-3
V gene: TRBV7-9
CDR3 protein: ASSQGPYTDTQY

J gene: TRBJ2-1
V gene: TRBV12-3/TRBV12-4
CDR3 protein: ASSLGQFSSYNEQF

J gene: TRBJ1-1
V gene: TRBV7-2
CDR3 protein: ASSLARARNTEAF

J gene: TRBJ1-1
V gene: TRBV12-3/TRBV12-4
CDR3 protein: ATFQGVANTEAF

J gene: TRBJ2-2
V gene: TRBV20-1
CDR3 protein: SARAGTSGNTGELF

J gene: TRBJ2-1
V gene: TRBV28
CDR3 protein: ASSPGAQGSNEQF

J gene: TRBJ2-1
V gene: TRBV19
CDR3 protein: ASSIANSYNEQF

J gene: TRBJ2-3
V gene: TRBV6-1
CDR3 protein: ASIRATSPDTQY

J gene: TRBJ2-2
V gene: TRBV7-2
CDR3 protein: ASTEWGRTGELF

J gene: TRBJ2-7
V gene: TRBV7-2
CDR3 protein: ASSPGTSGADYEQY

J gene: TRBJ2-1
V gene: TRBV7-2
CDR3 protein: ASSSIAGGSYNEQF

J gene: TRBJ2-1
V gene: TRBV6-6
CDR3 protein: ASSYSRTYNEQF

J gene: TRBJ2-7
V gene: TRBV20-1
CDR3 protein: SALTGGGAEQY

J gene: TRBJ2-6
V gene: TRBV4-1
CDR3 protein: ASSRVTGAGSNVLT

J gene: TRBJ2-1
V gene: TRBV15
CDR3 protein: ATSIPGTSVKF

J gene: TRBJ2-1
V gene: TRBV5-1
CDR3 protein: ASSLVGSYNEQF